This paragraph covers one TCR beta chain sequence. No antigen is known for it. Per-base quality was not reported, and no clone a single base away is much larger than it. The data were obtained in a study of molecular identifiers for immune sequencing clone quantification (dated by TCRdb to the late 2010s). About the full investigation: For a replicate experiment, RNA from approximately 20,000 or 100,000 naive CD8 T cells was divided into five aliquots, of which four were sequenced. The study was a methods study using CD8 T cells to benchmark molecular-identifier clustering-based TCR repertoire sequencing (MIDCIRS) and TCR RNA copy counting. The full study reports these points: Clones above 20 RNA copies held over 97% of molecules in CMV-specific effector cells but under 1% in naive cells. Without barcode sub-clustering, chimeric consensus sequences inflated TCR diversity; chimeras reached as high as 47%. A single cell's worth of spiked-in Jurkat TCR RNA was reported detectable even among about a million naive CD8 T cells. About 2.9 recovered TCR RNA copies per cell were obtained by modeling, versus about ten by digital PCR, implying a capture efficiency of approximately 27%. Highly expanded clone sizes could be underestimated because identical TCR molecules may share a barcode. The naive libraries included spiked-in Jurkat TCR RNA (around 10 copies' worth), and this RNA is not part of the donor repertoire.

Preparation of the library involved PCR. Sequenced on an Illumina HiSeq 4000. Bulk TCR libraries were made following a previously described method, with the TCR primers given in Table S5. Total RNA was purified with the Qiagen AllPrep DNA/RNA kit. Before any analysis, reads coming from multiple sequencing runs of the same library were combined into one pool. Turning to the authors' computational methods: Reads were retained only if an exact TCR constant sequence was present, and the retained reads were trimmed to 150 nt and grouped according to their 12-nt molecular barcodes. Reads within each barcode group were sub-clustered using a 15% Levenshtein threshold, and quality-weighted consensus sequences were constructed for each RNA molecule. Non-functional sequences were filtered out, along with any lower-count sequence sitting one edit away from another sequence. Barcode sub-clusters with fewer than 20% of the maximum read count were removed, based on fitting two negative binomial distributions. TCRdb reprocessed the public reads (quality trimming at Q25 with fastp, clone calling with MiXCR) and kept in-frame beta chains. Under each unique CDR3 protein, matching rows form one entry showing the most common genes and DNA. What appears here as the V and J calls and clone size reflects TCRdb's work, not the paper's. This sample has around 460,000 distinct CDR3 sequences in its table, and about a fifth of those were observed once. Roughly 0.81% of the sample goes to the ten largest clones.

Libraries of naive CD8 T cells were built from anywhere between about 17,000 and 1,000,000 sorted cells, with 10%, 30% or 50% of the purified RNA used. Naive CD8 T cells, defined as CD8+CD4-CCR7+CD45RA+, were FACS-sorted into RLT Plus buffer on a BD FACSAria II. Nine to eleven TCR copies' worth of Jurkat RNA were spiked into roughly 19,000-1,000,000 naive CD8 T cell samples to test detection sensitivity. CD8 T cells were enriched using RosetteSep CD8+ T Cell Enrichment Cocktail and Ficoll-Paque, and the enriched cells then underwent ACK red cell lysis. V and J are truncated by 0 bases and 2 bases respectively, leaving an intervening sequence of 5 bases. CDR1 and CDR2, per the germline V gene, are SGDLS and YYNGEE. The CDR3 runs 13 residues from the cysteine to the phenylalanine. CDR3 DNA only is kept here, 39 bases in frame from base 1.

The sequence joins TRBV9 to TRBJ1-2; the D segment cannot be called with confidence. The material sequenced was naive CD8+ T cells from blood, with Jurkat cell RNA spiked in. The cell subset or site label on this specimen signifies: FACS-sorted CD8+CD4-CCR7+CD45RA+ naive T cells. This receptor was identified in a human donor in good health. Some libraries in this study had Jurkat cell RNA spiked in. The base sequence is TGTGCCAGCAGCGTAGGGGAGAACTATGGCTACACCTTC. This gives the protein CASSVGENYGYTF.